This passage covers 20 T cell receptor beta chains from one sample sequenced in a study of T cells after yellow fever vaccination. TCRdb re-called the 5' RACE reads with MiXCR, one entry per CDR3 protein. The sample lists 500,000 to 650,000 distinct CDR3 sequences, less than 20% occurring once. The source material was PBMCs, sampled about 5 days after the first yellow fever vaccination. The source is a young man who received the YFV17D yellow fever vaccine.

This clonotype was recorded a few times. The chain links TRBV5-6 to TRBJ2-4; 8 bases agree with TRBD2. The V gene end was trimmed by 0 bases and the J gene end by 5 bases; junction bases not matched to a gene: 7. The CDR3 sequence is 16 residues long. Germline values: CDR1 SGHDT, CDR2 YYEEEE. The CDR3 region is CASSLVSGGLQNIQYF. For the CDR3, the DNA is TGTGCCAGCAGCTTGGTGTCGGGGGGGCTCCAAAACATTCAGTACTTC.

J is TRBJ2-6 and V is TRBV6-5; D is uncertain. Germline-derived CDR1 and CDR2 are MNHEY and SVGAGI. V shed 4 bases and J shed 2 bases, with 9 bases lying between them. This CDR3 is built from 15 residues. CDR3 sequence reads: CASSFGPPGANVLTF. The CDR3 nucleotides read TGTGCCAGCAGTTTTGGACCACCTGGGGCCAACGTCCTGACTTTC.

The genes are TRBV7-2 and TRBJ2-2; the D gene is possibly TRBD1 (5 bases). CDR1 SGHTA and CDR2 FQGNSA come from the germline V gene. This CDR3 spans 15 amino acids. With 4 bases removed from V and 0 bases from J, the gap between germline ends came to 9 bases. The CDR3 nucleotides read TGTGCCAGCAGCTCCATCAGGGCGAACACCGGGGAGCTGTTTTTT. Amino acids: CASSSIRANTGELFF.

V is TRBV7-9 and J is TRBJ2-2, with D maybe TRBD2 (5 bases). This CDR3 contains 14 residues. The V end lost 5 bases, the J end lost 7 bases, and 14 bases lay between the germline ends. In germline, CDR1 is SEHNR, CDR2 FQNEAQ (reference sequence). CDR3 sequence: CASSPDSWGGELFF. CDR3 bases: TGTGCCAGCAGCCCGGACTCTTGGGGCGGGGAGCTGTTTTTT.

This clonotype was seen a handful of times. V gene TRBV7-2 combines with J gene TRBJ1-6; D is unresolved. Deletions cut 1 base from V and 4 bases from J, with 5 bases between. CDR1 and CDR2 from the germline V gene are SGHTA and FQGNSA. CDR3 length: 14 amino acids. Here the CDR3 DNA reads TGTGCCAGCAGCTTAGTCCGATATAATTCACCCCTCCACTTT. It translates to CASSLVRYNSPLHF.

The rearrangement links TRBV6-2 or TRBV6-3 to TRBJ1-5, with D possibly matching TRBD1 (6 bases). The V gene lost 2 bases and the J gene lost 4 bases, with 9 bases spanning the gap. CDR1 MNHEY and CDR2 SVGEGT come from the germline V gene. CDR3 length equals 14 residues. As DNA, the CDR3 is TGTGCCAGCAGTTACATCAGGGGAAATCAGCCCCAGCATTTT. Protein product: CASSYIRGNQPQHF.

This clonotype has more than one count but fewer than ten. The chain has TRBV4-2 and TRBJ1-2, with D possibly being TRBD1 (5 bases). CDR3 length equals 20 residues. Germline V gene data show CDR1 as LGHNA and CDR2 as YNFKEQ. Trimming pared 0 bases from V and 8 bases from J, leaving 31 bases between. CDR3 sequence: CASSQDLPGSQSWPGGGYTF. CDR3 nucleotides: TGTGCCAGCAGCCAAGATCTTCCAGGGAGCCAAAGTTGGCCGGGTGGGGGCTACACCTTC.

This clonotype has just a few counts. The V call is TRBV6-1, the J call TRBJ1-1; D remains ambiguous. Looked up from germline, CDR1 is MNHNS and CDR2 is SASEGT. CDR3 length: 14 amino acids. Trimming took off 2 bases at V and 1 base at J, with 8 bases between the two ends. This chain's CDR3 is CASSEQPSNTEAFF. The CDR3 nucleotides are TGTGCCAGCAGTGAACAGCCTTCGAACACTGAAGCTTTCTTT.

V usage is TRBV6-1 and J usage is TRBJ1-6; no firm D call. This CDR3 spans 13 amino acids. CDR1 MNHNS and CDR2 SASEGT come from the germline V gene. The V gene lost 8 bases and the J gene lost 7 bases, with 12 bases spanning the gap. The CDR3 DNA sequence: TGTGCCAGCTCGGGCTTCTACAATTCACCCCTCCACTTT. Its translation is CASSGFYNSPLHF.

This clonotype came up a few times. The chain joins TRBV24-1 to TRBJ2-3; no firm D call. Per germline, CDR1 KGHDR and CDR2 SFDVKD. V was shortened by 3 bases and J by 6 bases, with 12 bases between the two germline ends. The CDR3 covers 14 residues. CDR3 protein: CATSDRQVQDTQYF. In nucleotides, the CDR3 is TGTGCCACCAGTGATCGGCAGGTTCAGGATACGCAGTATTTT.

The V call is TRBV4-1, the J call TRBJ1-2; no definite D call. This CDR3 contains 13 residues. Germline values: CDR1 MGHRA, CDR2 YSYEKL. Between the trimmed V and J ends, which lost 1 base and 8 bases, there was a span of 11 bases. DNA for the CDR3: TGCGCCAGCAGCCAAGCCGGGGAATCGGGCTACACCTTC. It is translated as CASSQAGESGYTF.

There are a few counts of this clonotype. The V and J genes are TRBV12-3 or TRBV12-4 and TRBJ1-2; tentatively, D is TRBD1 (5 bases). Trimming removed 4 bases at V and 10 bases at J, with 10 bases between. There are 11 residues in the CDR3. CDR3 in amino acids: CASSSRGVYTF. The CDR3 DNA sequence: TGTGCCAGCAGTTCCAGAGGGGTCTACACCTTC.

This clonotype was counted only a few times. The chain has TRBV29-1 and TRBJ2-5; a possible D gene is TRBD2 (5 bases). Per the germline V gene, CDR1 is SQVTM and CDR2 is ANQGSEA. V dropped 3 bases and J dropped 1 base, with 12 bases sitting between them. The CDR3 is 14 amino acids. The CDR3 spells CSVDPRGTQETQYF. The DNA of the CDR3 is TGCAGCGTTGATCCCCGGGGAACCCAAGAGACCCAGTACTTC.

CDR3 nucleotide sequence: TGTGCCAGCAGTTACGGGACAGGGAACTCCTACGAGCAGTACTTC. It encodes CASSYGTGNSYEQYF. The chain uses TRBV27 and TRBJ2-7; 9 bases align to TRBD1. Germline V gene lookup returns CDR1 MNHEY and CDR2 SMNVEV (reference sequence). Losses at the gene ends were 4 bases for V and 0 bases for J; bases not matched to a gene: 4. This CDR3 has 15 amino acids.

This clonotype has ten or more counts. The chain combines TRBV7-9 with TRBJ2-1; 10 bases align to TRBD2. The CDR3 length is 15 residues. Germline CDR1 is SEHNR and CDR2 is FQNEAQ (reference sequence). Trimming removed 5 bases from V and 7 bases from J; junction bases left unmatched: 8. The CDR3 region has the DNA TGTGCCAGCAGCCTCAGCGGGGGGGCGACGAATGAGCAGTTCTTC. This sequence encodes CASSLSGGATNEQFF.

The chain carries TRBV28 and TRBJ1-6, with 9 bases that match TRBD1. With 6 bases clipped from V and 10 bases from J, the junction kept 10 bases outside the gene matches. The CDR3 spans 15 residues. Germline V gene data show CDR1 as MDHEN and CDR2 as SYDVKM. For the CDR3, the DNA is TGTGCCAGCAGACGCACCGGGACAGGGACGTCACCCCTCCACTTT. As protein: CASRRTGTGTSPLHF.

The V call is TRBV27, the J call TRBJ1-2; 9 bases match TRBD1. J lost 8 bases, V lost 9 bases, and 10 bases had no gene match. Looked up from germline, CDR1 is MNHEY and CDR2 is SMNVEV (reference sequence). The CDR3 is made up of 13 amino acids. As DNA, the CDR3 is TGTGCCAGTGGGACAGGGAGGACAAAGGGCTACACCTTC. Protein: CASGTGRTKGYTF.

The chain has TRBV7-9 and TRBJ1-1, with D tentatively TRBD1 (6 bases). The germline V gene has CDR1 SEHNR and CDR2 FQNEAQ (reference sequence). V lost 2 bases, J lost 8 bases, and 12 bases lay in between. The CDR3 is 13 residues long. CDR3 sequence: CASSLKWTEEAFF. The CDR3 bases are TGTGCCAGCAGCTTAAAGTGGACAGAAGAAGCTTTCTTT.

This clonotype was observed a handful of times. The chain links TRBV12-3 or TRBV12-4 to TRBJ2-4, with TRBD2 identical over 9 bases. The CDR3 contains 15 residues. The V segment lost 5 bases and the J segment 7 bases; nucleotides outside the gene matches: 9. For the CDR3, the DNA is TGTGCCAGCAGTCCGATCCGCGGGGGGGTCAACATTCAGTACTTC. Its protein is CASSPIRGGVNIQYF.

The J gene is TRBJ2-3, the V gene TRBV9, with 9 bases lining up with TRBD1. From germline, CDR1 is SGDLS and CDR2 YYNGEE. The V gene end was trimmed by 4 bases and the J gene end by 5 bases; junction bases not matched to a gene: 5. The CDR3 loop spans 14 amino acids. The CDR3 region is CASSWTGELDTQYF. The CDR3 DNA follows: TGTGCCAGCAGCTGGACAGGGGAATTAGATACGCAGTATTTT.